This T cell receptor beta chain was captured by sequencing in a study of cytomegalovirus exposure and HLA in healthy donors. Germline V lookup: CDR1 ENHRY, CDR2 SYGVKD. The CDR3 is 14 residues long. The V end was cut by 10 bases, the J end by 4 bases, with 19 bases between. Researchers ran the PCR with 60 Vbeta and 13 Jbeta primers. Original processing methods: Later analysis identified roughly 84 million unique TCR beta chains, about 10 million shared. The method was immunoSEQ multiplex PCR; TCRdb's version includes in-frame clones alone and lacks a portion of them. V and J calls and clone size follow that table, whereas D and trimming were derived from the DNA. The sample lists approximately 110,000 clones; around 82% were seen once.

The J gene is TRBJ1-2, the V gene TRBV10-3, with D maybe TRBD1 (6 bases). The TCR originated in a man aged 40-55 years in good health and CMV-seronegative. The sequenced material came from PBMCs. CDR3 region: CATSLRTETYGYTF. For the CDR3, the DNA is TGTGCCACCTCATTAAGGACAGAGACCTATGGCTACACCTTC.